The 4 T cell receptor beta chains presented below share a single source sample, sequenced in a study of radiotherapy plus CTLA-4 blockade in lung cancer. Libraries were prepared by immunoSEQ multiplex PCR; TCRdb keeps only in-frame clonotypes and omits some of them. The sample yields roughly 100,000 clones, about four fifths seen once. The sample was peripheral blood, taken from a patient treated with radiotherapy plus ipilimumab. The receptors here all came from a human donor with non-small cell lung cancer that progressed on radiotherapy plus ipilimumab.

This chain connects TRBV21-1 to TRBJ2-5; the table's D call TRBD2 went unverified against the DNA. TRBV21-1 is a listed pseudogene. The CDR3 is made up of 14 amino acids. The CDR3 protein is CASSDGTSFETQYF. CDR3 DNA: TGTGCCAGCAGCGACGGTACTAGTTTTGAGACCCAGTACTTC.

The sample holds one count of this clone. This chain's CDR3 is CAVRGRVVTYGYTF. In DNA, the CDR3 is TGTGCCGTAAGGGGCAGGGTTGTGACCTATGGCTACACCTTC. The genes are TRBV6-5 and TRBJ1-2; tentative D call: TRBD1 (5 bases). Between the trimmed V and J ends, which lost 11 bases and 4 bases, there was a span of 20 bases. Per the germline V gene, CDR1 is MNHEY and CDR2 is SVGAGI. The CDR3 runs 14 residues.

V gene TRBV5-6 combines with J gene TRBJ2-1; a weak D match, TRBD2 (6 bases). The CDR3 loop spans 18 amino acids. V lost 1 base, J lost 0 bases, and 17 bases lay in between. Germline CDR1 and CDR2: SGHDT and YYEEEE. The CDR3: CASSLRSRGTDSYNEQFF. The CDR3 DNA is TGTGCCAGCAGCTTGCGCTCGCGCGGGACGGACTCCTACAATGAGCAGTTCTTC.

This chain links TRBV6-5 with TRBJ1-2, with a possible D match to TRBD1 (6 bases). The ends were cut back, 7 bases at V and 5 bases at J, with 8 bases in the middle. CDR1 is MNHEY, CDR2 SVGAGI, per germline. The CDR3 length is 11 residues. The CDR3 here is CASKRGYGYTF. CDR3 nucleotides: TGTGCCAGCAAAAGGGGGTATGGCTACACCTTC.